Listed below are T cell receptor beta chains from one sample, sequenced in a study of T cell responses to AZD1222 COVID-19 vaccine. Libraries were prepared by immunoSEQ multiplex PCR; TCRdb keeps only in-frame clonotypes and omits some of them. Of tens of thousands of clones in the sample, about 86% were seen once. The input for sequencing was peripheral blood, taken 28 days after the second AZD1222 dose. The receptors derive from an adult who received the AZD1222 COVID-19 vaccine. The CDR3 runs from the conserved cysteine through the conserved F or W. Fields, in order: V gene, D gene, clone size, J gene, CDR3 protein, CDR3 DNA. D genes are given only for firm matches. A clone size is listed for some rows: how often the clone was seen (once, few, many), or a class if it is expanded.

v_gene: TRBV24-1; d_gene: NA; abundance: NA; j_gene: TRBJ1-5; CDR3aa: CATSAGGWDQPQHF; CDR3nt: TGTGCCACCAGTGCCGGTGGCTGGGACCAGCCCCAGCATTTT
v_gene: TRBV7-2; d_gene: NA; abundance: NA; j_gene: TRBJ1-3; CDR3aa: CASSLAAGAPSGNTIYF; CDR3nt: TGTGCCAGCAGCTTAGCTGCAGGGGCGCCCTCTGGAAACACCATATATTTT
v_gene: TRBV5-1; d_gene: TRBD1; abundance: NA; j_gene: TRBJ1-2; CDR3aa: CASSTGQGYYGYTF; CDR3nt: TGCGCCAGCAGCACCGGACAGGGCTATTATGGCTACACCTTC
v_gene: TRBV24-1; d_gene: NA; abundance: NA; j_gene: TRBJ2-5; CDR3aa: CATSDYETQYF; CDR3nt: TGTGCCACCAGTGATTACGAGACCCAGTACTTC
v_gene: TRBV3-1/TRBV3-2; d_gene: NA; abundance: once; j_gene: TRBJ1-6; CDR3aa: CASSPREDNSPLHF; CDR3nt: TGTGCCAGCAGCCCCCGGGAGGATAATTCACCCCTCCACTTT
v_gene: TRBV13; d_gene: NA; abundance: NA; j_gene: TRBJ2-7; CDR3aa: CASTLIRSSYEQYF; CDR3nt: TGTGCCAGCACCTTAATCAGGAGCTCCTACGAGCAGTACTTC
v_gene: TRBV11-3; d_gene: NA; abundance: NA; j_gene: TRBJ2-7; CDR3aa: CASSFQIGYEQYF; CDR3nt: TGTGCCAGCAGCTTCCAGATTGGCTACGAGCAGTACTTC
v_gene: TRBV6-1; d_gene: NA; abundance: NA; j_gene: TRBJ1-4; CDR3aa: CASSDRATNEKLFF; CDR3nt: TGTGCCAGCAGTGACAGGGCAACTAATGAAAAACTGTTTTTT
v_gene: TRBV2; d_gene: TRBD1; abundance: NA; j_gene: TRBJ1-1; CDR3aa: CASTSQGMNTEAFF; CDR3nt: TGTGCCAGCACCTCACAGGGGATGAACACTGAAGCTTTCTTT
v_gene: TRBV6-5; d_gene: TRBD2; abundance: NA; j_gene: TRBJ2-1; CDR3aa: CASKTGTSGVNEQFF; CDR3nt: TGTGCCAGCAAAACCGGGACTAGCGGGGTCAATGAGCAGTTCTTC
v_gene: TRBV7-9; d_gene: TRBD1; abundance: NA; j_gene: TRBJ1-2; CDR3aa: CASSLRDRHGYTF; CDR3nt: TGTGCCAGCAGCTTACGGGACAGACATGGCTACACCTTC
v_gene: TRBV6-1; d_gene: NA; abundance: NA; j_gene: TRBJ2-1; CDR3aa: CASSEAGLIPYNEQFF; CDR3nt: TGTGCCAGCAGTGAAGCGGGCCTCATTCCCTACAATGAGCAGTTCTTC
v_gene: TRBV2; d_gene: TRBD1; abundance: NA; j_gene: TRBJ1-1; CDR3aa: CASSEEGAITEAFF; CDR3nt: TGTGCCAGCAGTGAGGAGGGGGCGATCACTGAAGCTTTCTTT
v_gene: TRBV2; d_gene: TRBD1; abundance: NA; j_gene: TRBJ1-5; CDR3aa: CASSRQGLGNQPQHF; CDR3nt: TGTGCCAGCAGTAGACAGGGGCTGGGCAATCAGCCCCAGCATTTT
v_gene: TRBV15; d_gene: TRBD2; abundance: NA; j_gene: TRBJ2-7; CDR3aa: CATSRKKGSGTAGVYEQYF; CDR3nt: TGTGCCACCAGCAGAAAAAAAGGGTCAGGCACCGCGGGAGTCTACGAGCAGTACTTC
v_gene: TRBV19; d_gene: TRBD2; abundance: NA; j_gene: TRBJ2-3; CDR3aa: CASSLRLAEIKWSTDTQYF; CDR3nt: TGTGCCAGTAGTCTTAGACTAGCGGAGATCAAGTGGAGCACAGATACGCAGTATTTT
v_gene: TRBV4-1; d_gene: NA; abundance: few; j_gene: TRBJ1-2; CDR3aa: CASSRDDLYGYTF; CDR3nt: TGCGCCAGCAGCCGGGACGACCTCTATGGCTACACCTTC
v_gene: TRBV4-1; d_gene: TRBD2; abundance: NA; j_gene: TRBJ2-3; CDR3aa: CATKLAGEPKSTDTQYF; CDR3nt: TGCGCCACCAAACTAGCGGGAGAGCCAAAATCCACAGATACGCAGTATTTT
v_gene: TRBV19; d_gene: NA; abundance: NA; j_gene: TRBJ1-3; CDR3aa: CASSEVVFPSGNTIYF; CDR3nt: TGTGCCAGTAGTGAAGTTGTATTCCCCTCCGGAAACACCATATATTTT
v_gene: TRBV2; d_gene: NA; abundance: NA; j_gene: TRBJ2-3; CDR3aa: CASSAGSDTQYF; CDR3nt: TGTGCCAGCAGTGCGGGATCAGATACGCAGTATTTT
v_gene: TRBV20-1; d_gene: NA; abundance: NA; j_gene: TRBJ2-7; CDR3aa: CSASDRDAPYEQYF; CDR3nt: TGCAGTGCTAGTGACCGGGACGCCCCCTACGAGCAGTACTTC
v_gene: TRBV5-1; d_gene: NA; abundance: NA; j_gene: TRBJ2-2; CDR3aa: CASSFRGDTGELFF; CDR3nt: TGCGCCAGCAGCTTCAGGGGCGACACCGGGGAGCTGTTTTTT
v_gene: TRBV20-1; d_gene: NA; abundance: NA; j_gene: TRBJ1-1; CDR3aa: CSASIPGNTEAFF; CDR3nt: TGCAGTGCTAGTATTCCGGGGAACACTGAAGCTTTCTTT
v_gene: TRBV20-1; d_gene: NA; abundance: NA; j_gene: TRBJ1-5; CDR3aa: CSASRVPGGNQPQHF; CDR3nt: TGCAGTGCTAGTAGGGTCCCAGGGGGCAATCAGCCCCAGCATTTT
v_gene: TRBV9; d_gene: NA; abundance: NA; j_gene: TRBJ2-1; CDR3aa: CASSVAQGWTYYNEQFF; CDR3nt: TGTGCCAGCAGCGTAGCCCAGGGATGGACCTACTACAATGAGCAGTTCTTC
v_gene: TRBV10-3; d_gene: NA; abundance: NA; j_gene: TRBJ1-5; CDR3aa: CAISENGQNQPQHF; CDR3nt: TGTGCCATCAGTGAAAATGGTCAGAATCAGCCCCAGCATTTT